The present T cell receptor beta chain was sequenced within a study of cytomegalovirus exposure and HLA in healthy donors. The PCR had 60 Vbeta and 13 Jbeta primers. Profiling relied on immunoSEQ multiplex PCR, and the TCRdb table lists in-frame clones only, not all of them. The table includes under 130,000 clones, 83% detected once. The CDR3 has 14 residues. CDR1 and CDR2 from the germline V gene are LNHDA and SQIVND (reference sequence). With V trimmed by 3 bases and J by 1 base, 3 bases remained unmatched. The specimen sequenced was PBMCs. This rearrangement joins TRBV19 to TRBJ2-7, with 7 bases lining up with TRBD1. The sequence derives from a young man in good health and CMV-seronegative. CDR3 sequence: CASSMAGGSYEQYF. CDR3 DNA: TGTGCCAGTAGTATGGCAGGGGGTTCCTACGAGCAGTACTTC.